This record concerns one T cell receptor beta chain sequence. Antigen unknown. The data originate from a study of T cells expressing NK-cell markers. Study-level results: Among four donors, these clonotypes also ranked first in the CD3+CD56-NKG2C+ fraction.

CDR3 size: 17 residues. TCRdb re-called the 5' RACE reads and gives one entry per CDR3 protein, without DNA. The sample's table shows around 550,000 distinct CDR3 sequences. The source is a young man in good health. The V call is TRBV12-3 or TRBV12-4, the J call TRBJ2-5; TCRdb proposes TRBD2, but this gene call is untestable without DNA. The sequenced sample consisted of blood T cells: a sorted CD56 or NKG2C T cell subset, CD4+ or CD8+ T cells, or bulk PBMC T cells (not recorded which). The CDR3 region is CASSFRRSSDQEETQYF.